The present T cell receptor beta chain was sequenced within a study of T-cell reconstitution after alpha-beta-depleted transplantation in children. Unique molecular identifiers were incorporated into the prepared TCRbeta library. MiXCR was run by TCRdb on the PCR reads, yielding one entry per CDR3 protein. The repertoire holds about 29,000 distinct CDR3 sequences, with 6.3% as singletons. The CDR3 contains 12 residues. CDR1 is DFQATT and CDR2 is SNEGSKA in the germline V gene (reference sequence). Trimming pared 3 bases from V and 1 base from J, leaving 6 bases between. The sample holds many counts of this clonotype.

The chain uses TRBV20-1 and TRBJ2-5; D is unresolved. The clonotype comes from a male patient younger than 18 who had a stem cell transplant for acute myeloid leukemia, so the T cells may come from the graft donor. The material sequenced was PBMCs, mostly from graft donor cells, taken 180 days after TCRalphabeta/CD19-depleted stem cell transplant. DNA of the CDR3: TGCAGTGCTAGGCCTCCCCAAGAGACCCAGTACTTC. Its protein is CSARPPQETQYF.